The rows below give T cell receptor beta chains drawn from one sample of a study of technical replicates of blood from a handful of donors. Sequenced by immunoSEQ multiplex PCR; TCRdb stores in-frame clones only, minus some. The repertoire consists of more than 60,000 clones, with roughly 89% occurring once and the leading ten covering around 5.5%. Sequenced sample: PBMCs. The receptor set was obtained from a human donor in good health. Some clones in this sample may be carry-over from other donors' samples. The CDR3 runs from the conserved cysteine through the conserved F or W. The order of the fields is V gene, J gene, D gene, clone size, CDR3 DNA, CDR3 protein. D genes are given only for firm matches. The listing skips clone size in some rows; elsewhere it reads once, few, many or a size class.

v_gene: TRBV19
j_gene: TRBJ2-7
d_gene: .
abundance: .
CDR3nt: TGTGCCAGTAGTATAGGACTGGTTGGCTACGAGCAGTACTTC
CDR3aa: CASSIGLVGYEQYF

v_gene: TRBV6-4
j_gene: TRBJ2-7
d_gene: .
abundance: .
CDR3nt: TGTGCCAGCAGTGACGGCCTCGAGGCCCCCTACGAGCAGTACTTC
CDR3aa: CASSDGLEAPYEQYF

v_gene: TRBV7-9
j_gene: TRBJ1-1
d_gene: TRBD1
abundance: .
CDR3nt: TGTGCCAGCAGCTTTGGGACAGCTGAAGCTTTCTTT
CDR3aa: CASSFGTAEAFF

v_gene: TRBV7-2
j_gene: TRBJ2-5
d_gene: TRBD2
abundance: .
CDR3nt: TGTGCCAGCAGCTTACGGGCGCTAGCGGGAGCAGAGACCCAGTACTTC
CDR3aa: CASSLRALAGAETQYF

v_gene: TRBV29-1
j_gene: TRBJ1-1
d_gene: .
abundance: .
CDR3nt: TGCAGCGTCGCTACAGGGAACACTGAAGCTTTCTTT
CDR3aa: CSVATGNTEAFF

v_gene: TRBV7-6
j_gene: TRBJ2-7
d_gene: .
abundance: .
CDR3nt: TGTGCCAGCGGACCGGGGGGCCCCAGCTACGAGCAGTACTTC
CDR3aa: CASGPGGPSYEQYF

v_gene: TRBV7-9
j_gene: TRBJ2-1
d_gene: .
abundance: .
CDR3nt: TGTGCCAGCAGCTTAGTGAGGCCTACCTACAATGAGCAGTTCTTC
CDR3aa: CASSLVRPTYNEQFF

v_gene: TRBV5-1
j_gene: TRBJ2-7
d_gene: TRBD1
abundance: .
CDR3nt: TGCGCCAGCAGCCCCGGGACAGGGGGCATCGAGCAGTACTTC
CDR3aa: CASSPGTGGIEQYF

v_gene: TRBV15
j_gene: TRBJ2-3
d_gene: TRBD2
abundance: .
CDR3nt: TGTGCCACCATCAAGGGACTAGCGGCGGGAGATACGCAGTATTTT
CDR3aa: CATIKGLAAGDTQYF

v_gene: TRBV4-3
j_gene: TRBJ1-5
d_gene: TRBD1
abundance: .
CDR3nt: TGCGCCAGCAGCCAAGACAGGGGGCCAAATCAGCCCCAGCATTTT
CDR3aa: CASSQDRGPNQPQHF

v_gene: TRBV4-2
j_gene: TRBJ2-1
d_gene: TRBD2
abundance: .
CDR3nt: TGTGCCAGCAGCCAAGGACTAGCATCCTATGAGCAGTTCTTC
CDR3aa: CASSQGLASYEQFF

v_gene: TRBV25-1
j_gene: TRBJ1-1
d_gene: TRBD1
abundance: .
CDR3nt: TGTGCCAGCAGAGGGACAGGGGTACTTGCGGCTTTCTTT
CDR3aa: CASRGTGVLAAFF

v_gene: TRBV19
j_gene: TRBJ1-6
d_gene: TRBD1
abundance: once
CDR3nt: TGTGCCAGTAGTATAAAAGGACAGGGGGCTAATTCACCCCTCCACTTT
CDR3aa: CASSIKGQGANSPLHF

v_gene: TRBV6-5
j_gene: TRBJ1-2
d_gene: TRBD1
abundance: .
CDR3nt: TGTGCCAGCAGAAATACCGGGACAGCCTATGGCTACACCTTC
CDR3aa: CASRNTGTAYGYTF

v_gene: TRBV5-1
j_gene: TRBJ2-3
d_gene: TRBD2
abundance: .
CDR3nt: TGCGCCAGCAGCTTACGAGCGGGAGGAGGCACAGATACGCAGTATTTT
CDR3aa: CASSLRAGGGTDTQYF

v_gene: TRBV10-3
j_gene: TRBJ2-7
d_gene: TRBD2
abundance: .
CDR3nt: TGTGCCATCAGTGGAGGTAGCGGGAGTCTGTACGAGCAGTACTTC
CDR3aa: CAISGGSGSLYEQYF

v_gene: TRBV19
j_gene: TRBJ1-6
d_gene: .
abundance: .
CDR3nt: TGTGCCAGTAGTCTCGCGGGGCGTTATAATTCACCCCTCCACTTT
CDR3aa: CASSLAGRYNSPLHF

v_gene: TRBV5-6
j_gene: TRBJ2-3
d_gene: TRBD2
abundance: .
CDR3nt: TGTGCCAGCAGCTTAGCGGGAGGTGTTGATACGCAGTATTTT
CDR3aa: CASSLAGGVDTQYF

v_gene: TRBV11-2
j_gene: TRBJ2-7
d_gene: .
abundance: once
CDR3nt: TGTGCCAGCAGGGTTTCGGGGGAACACGAGCAGTACTTC
CDR3aa: CASRVSGEHEQYF

v_gene: TRBV6-5
j_gene: TRBJ1-1
d_gene: TRBD1
abundance: .
CDR3nt: TGTGCCAGCACCAGACAGGGAATCACTGAAGCTTTCTTT
CDR3aa: CASTRQGITEAFF

v_gene: TRBV9
j_gene: TRBJ1-2
d_gene: TRBD1
abundance: .
CDR3nt: TGTGCCAGCAGCGGAGCCGTCGGGACAGGGCTTGGCTACACCTTC
CDR3aa: CASSGAVGTGLGYTF

v_gene: TRBV25-1
j_gene: TRBJ2-6
d_gene: .
abundance: .
CDR3nt: TGTGCCAGCAGTGACTCAGGGTATGGGGCCAACGTCCTGACTTTC
CDR3aa: CASSDSGYGANVLTF